Presented here are 5 T cell receptor beta chains from one specimen sequenced in a study of blood T cell repertoires in COVID-19. Generated by immunoSEQ multiplex PCR, the TCRdb table keeps only in-frame clones and is missing some. The sample consists of 200,000 to 250,000 clones, roughly 78% of them appearing once. Sequenced sample: peripheral blood. All receptors derive from a woman aged 40-49 years with acute or convalescent COVID-19.

The rearrangement uses TRBV27 and TRBJ2-1; 8 bases map to TRBD2. The CDR3 has 14 amino acids. Germline loops: CDR1 MNHEY, CDR2 SMNVEV (reference sequence). V shed 10 bases, J shed 5 bases, and the junction held 10 bases outside the gene matches. The CDR3 loop is CATTAGGGDNEQFF. The DNA of the CDR3 is TGTGCCACGACGGCGGGAGGTGGGGACAATGAGCAGTTCTTC.

This clone has only a few counts. This chain connects TRBV4-2 to TRBJ2-1, with 8 bases lining up with TRBD2. Germline CDR1 reads LGHNA; CDR2 reads YNFKEQ. The CDR3 runs to 16 residues. V lost 4 bases to trimming and J lost 1 base; unmatched junction nucleotides: 6. This chain's CDR3 is CASSPSAGVSYNEQFF. CDR3 coding DNA: TGTGCCAGCAGCCCCTCAGCGGGGGTTTCCTACAATGAGCAGTTCTTC.

This sequence joins TRBV20-1 and TRBJ2-1; D gene unclear. The germline gives CDR1 DFQATT, CDR2 SNEGSKA (reference sequence). V lost 3 bases to trimming and J lost 3 bases, with 6 bases between them. This CDR3 is built from 12 residues. The CDR3 spells CSASPSYNEQFF. The CDR3 DNA reads as TGCAGTGCTAGTCCCAGCTACAATGAGCAGTTCTTC.

This rearrangement joins TRBV28 to TRBJ2-5, with D perhaps TRBD2 (6 bases). The V gene's germline CDR1 is MDHEN and CDR2 SYDVKM. This CDR3 is built from 15 residues. Trimming pared 6 bases from V and 5 bases from J, leaving 19 bases between. Here the CDR3 DNA reads TGTGCCAGCAGCCCGAGTGTGAGGGACTCGGAGACCCAGTACTTC. This gives the protein CASSPSVRDSETQYF.

The V and J genes are TRBV5-1 and TRBJ2-3, with D possibly TRBD1 on 6 matching bases. Trimming took 3 bases from V and 1 from J, leaving 9 bases between them. CDR3 length equals 14 residues. Germline V lookup: CDR1 SGHRS, CDR2 YFSETQ. CDR3 coding DNA: TGCGCCAGCAGCTCTGCAGGGGGCACAGATACGCAGTATTTT. As protein: CASSSAGGTDTQYF.